What follows are 11 T cell receptor beta chains derived from one specimen sequenced in a study of cytomegalovirus exposure and HLA in healthy donors. The PCR ran on 60 Vbeta and 13 Jbeta primers. The table came from immunoSEQ multiplex PCR; TCRdb's copy has only in-frame clones and leaves some out. The sample lists nearly 200,000 clones; 70% to 85% were seen once. Specimen: PBMCs. All receptors derive from a boy younger than 10 in good health and CMV-seronegative.

The CDR3 DNA is TGTGCCACCCAGGAGGGGCTGAACTACGAGCAGTACTTC. This codes for CATQEGLNYEQYF. This rearrangement joins TRBV6-1 to TRBJ2-7; possibly TRBD2 for D (6 bases). Per the germline V gene, CDR1 is MNHNS and CDR2 is SASEGT. This CDR3 contains 13 residues. With 10 bases removed from V and 3 bases from J, the gap between germline ends came to 16 bases.

This chain connects TRBV2 to TRBJ2-2, with 12 positions matching TRBD2. The J segment lost 1 base and the V segment lost 6 bases, leaving 6 bases of the junction unmatched. Germline CDR1 and CDR2: SNHLY and FYNNEI. There are 17 residues in the CDR3. The CDR3 sequence: CASRGLAGGMNTGELFF. The CDR3 region has the DNA TGTGCCAGCAGGGGTCTAGCGGGGGGGATGAACACCGGGGAGCTGTTTTTT.

Turning to this clone: The same CDR3 is also encoded by other DNA sequences in this sample. The rearrangement links TRBV7-9 to TRBJ2-5; D is perhaps TRBD1 (6 bases). Trimming left V 5 bases short and J 8 bases short, with 12 bases between. The V gene's germline CDR1 is SEHNR and CDR2 FQNEAQ (reference sequence). The CDR3 has 12 residues. The CDR3 is CASSPTDSTQYF. In DNA, the CDR3 is TGTGCCAGCAGCCCGACGGACAGCACCCAGTACTTC.

The V gene is TRBV7-2, the J gene TRBJ2-1, with 9 bases matching TRBD2. The V gene end was trimmed by 6 bases and the J gene end by 8 bases; junction bases not matched to a gene: 11. Germline loops: CDR1 SGHTA, CDR2 FQGNSA. CDR3 length equals 15 residues. The CDR3 DNA sequence: TGTGCCAGCAGTTCCGGACTAGCGTCGGTGGATGAGCAGTTCTTC. It is translated as CASSSGLASVDEQFF.

The chain's CDR3 is CASSPDRPYEQYF. In nucleotides, the CDR3 is TGTGCCAGCAGCCCCGACAGACCCTACGAGCAGTACTTC. V gene TRBV9 combines with J gene TRBJ2-7; maybe TRBD1 (5 bases). Germline V gene lookup returns CDR1 SGDLS and CDR2 YYNGEE. The CDR3 contains 13 residues. Trimming removed 4 bases from V and 2 bases from J, with 10 bases in between. Drawing the rest from reference TRBV9 and TRBJ2-7, the complete variable domain is DSGVTQTPKHLITATGQRVTLRCSPRSGDLSVYWYQQSLDQGLQFLIQYYNGEERAKGNILERFSAQQFPDLHSELNLSSLELGDSALYFCASSPDRPYEQYFGPGTRLTVT.

This rearrangement joins TRBV11-3 to TRBJ2-3; 7 bases match TRBD1. After removal of 5 bases from V and 2 bases from J, the junction contained 7 bases not matched to a gene. CDR1 is SGHNT and CDR2 is YENEEA in the germline V gene. CDR3 size: 15 residues. CDR3 bases: TGTGCCAGCAGCAAGGGGACAGACTTCACAGATACGCAGTATTTT. Translated: CASSKGTDFTDTQYF.

As DNA, the CDR3 is TGTGCCAGCAGCCAAGGACTAGCATTCGGGGAGACCCAGTACTTC. This gives the protein CASSQGLAFGETQYF. The chain has TRBV4-2 and TRBJ2-5; 7 bases map to TRBD2. The V gene's germline CDR1 is LGHNA and CDR2 YNFKEQ. CDR3 length equals 15 residues. J lost 5 bases, V lost 1 base, and 7 bases had no gene match.

In nucleotides, the CDR3 is TGTGCCAGCAGCGTAGCACAGGGGGCTTATACGCAGTATTTT. Translation gives CASSVAQGAYTQYF. The chain is built from TRBV9 and TRBJ2-3, with 9 bases lining up with TRBD1. CDR1 and CDR2 (germline): SGDLS, YYNGEE. The CDR3 is 14 residues long. Germline trimming cut 0 bases from V and 7 bases from J; bases unmatched to any gene: 3.

This clone was seen a few times. Since no conserved phenylalanine or tryptophan closes the CDR3, a read error is the likely cause. The DNA is omitted, as the CDR3 cannot be located on it reliably, and the CDR3 follows TCRdb's listing. V usage is TRBV30 and J usage is TRBJ2-3; the table assigns TRBD2, which was not confirmed against the DNA. From its first to its last residue, the CDR3 has 11 amino acids. CDR1 and CDR2 (germline): GTSNPN, SVGIG (reference sequence). The CDR3 protein is CAWSSGGPHNP.

The chain links TRBV9 to TRBJ2-7, with unresolved D. The CDR3 runs to 16 residues. Germline-derived CDR1 and CDR2 are SGDLS and YYNGEE. Trimming left V 3 bases short and J 6 bases short, with 22 bases between. The CDR3 spells CASSETLYQERGEQYF. The CDR3 bases are TGTGCCAGCAGCGAGACCCTATACCAAGAGAGAGGCGAGCAGTACTTC.

This chain links TRBV11-2 with TRBJ1-4; D remains unclear. Germline loops: CDR1 SGHAT, CDR2 FQNNGV. This CDR3 contains 14 residues. Trimming cost V 5 bases and J 7 bases, with 14 bases left between them. The CDR3 reads CASSRAAVGEKLFF. In nucleotides, the CDR3 is TGTGCCAGCAGCCGCGCAGCGGTGGGTGAAAAACTGTTTTTT.